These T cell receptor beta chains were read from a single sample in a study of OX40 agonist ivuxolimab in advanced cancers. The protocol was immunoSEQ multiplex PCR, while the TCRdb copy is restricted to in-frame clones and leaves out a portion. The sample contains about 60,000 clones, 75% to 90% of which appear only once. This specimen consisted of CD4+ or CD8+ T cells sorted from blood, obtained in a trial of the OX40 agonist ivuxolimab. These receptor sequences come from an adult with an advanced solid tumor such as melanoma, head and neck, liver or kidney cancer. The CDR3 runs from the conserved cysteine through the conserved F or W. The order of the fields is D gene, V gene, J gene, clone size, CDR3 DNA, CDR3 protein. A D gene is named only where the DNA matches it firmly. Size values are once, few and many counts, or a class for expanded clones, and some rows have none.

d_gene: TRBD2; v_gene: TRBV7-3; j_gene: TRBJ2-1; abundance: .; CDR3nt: TGTGCCAGCAGCCAACTTCGGGACGGGAGGTCCTACAATGAGCAGTTCTTC; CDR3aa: CASSQLRDGRSYNEQFF
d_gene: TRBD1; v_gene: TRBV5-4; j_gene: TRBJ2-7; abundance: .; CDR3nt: TGTGCCAGCAGCCCAGGACAGGACCCCTACGAGCAGTACTTC; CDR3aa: CASSPGQDPYEQYF
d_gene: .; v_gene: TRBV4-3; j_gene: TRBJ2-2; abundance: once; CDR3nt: TGCGCCAGCAGCCAATCAGTGGGTCCCGGGGAGCTGTTTTTT; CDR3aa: CASSQSVGPGELFF
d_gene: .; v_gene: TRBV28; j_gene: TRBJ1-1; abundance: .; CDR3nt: TGTGCCAGTTACAGAGCCTTGAACACTGAAGCTTTCTTT; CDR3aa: CASYRALNTEAFF
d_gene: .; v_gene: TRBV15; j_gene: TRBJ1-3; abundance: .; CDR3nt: TGTGCCACCAGCAGAGATAGGCGGGGCCCCTCTGGAAACACCATATATTTT; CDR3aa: CATSRDRRGPSGNTIYF
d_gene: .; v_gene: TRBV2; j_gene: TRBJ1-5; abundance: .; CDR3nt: TGTGCCAGCAGTGAACTGCGCAATCAGCCCCAGCATTTT; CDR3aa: CASSELRNQPQHF
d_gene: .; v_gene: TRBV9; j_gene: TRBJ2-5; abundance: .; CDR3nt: TGTGCCAGCAACCCTTGGGGGGGGCTAGAGACCCAGTACTTC; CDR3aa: CASNPWGGLETQYF
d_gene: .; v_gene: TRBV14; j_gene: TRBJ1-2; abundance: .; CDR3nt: TGTGCCAGCAGCTTCACGACGGGGCAACAGAGCTACACCTTC; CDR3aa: CASSFTTGQQSYTF
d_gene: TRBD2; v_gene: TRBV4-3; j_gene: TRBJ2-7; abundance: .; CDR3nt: TGCGCCAGCAGCCAAGATCCGGGGGGGGAGCAGTACTTC; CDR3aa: CASSQDPGGEQYF
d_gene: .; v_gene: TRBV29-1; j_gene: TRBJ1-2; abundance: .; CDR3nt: TGCAGCGTTGAAGGCCGGGGAGAAAGGAAAGAAGGGTATGGCTACACCTTC; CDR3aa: CSVEGRGERKEGYGYTF
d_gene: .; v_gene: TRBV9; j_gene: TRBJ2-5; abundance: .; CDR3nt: TGTGCCAGCAGCGTAGGTAGCGTACAAGAGACCCAGTACTTC; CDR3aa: CASSVGSVQETQYF
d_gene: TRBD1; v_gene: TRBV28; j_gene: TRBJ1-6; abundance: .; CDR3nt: TGTGCCAGCAGTCCGGGACAGGGGGTTTTACCCCTCCACTTT; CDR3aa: CASSPGQGVLPLHF
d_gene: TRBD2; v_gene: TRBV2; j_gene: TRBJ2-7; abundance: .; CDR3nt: TGTGCCAGCTCCGGGAGGAGTGTGGAGCAGTACTTC; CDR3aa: CASSGRSVEQYF
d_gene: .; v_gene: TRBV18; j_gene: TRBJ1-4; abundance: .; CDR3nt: TGTGCCAGCTCAGGTGGGACTAATGAAAAACTGTTTTTT; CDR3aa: CASSGGTNEKLFF
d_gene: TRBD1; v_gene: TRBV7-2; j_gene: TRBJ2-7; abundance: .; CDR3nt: TGTGCCAGCAACCAAAGGGGGACAGGTCCCTACGAGCAGTACTTC; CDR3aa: CASNQRGTGPYEQYF
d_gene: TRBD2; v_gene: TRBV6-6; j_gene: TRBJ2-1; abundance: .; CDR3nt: TGTGCCAGCACCCCTGAGGGGCGGGAGCTCAATGAGCAGTTCTTC; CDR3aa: CASTPEGRELNEQFF
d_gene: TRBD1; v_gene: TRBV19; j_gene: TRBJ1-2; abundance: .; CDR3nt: TGTGCCAGTAGTTTCCGCCTCGGACAGGGCAACTATGGCTACACCTTC; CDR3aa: CASSFRLGQGNYGYTF
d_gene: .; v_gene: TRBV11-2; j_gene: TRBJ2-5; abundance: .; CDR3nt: TGTGCCAGCAGCTTACAACCAGCGGAGACCCAGTACTTC; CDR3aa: CASSLQPAETQYF
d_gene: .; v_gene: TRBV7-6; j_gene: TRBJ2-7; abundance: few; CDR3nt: TGTGCCAGCAGCGCGAGCCACTACGAGCAGTACTTC; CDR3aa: CASSASHYEQYF
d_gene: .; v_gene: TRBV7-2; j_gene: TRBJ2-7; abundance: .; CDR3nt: TGTGCCAGCAGCTTATTAGGGCATTCCTACGAGCAGTACTTC; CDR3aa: CASSLLGHSYEQYF
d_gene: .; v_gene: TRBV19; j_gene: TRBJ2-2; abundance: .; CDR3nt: TGTGCCAGTAACCCCAGGACCGGGGAGCTGTTTTTT; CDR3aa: CASNPRTGELFF
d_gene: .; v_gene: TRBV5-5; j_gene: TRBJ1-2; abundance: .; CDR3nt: TGTGCCAGCAGCTTGATGGGACGGCCTAACTATGGCTACACCTTC; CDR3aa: CASSLMGRPNYGYTF
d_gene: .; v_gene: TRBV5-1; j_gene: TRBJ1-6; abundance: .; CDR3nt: TGCGCCAGCAGCTTCCCCGAGGATAATTCACCCCTCCACTTT; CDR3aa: CASSFPEDNSPLHF
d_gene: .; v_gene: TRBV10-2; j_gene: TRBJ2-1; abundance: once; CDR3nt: TGCGCCAGCAGGAGGGGTCGGGATGAGCAGTTCTTC; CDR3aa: CASRRGRDEQFF
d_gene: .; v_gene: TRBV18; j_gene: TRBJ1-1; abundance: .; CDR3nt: TGTGCCAGCTCACCAGATCTCATTAGCGTGAACACTGAAGCTTTCTTT; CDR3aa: CASSPDLISVNTEAFF
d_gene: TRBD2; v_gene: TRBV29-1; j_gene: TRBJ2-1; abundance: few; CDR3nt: TGCAGCGTTGATAAGAGCGGGAGTGGTAATGAGCAGTTCTTC; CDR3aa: CSVDKSGSGNEQFF
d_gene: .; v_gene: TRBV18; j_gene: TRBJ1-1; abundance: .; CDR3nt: TGTGCCAGCTCACCTCGACAGGAGGGCGGGACTGAAGCTTTCTTT; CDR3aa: CASSPRQEGGTEAFF
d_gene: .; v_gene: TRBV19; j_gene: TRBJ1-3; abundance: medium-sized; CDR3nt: TGTGCCACCTCCGGGTTCTCTGGAAACACCATATATTTT; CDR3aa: CATSGFSGNTIYF
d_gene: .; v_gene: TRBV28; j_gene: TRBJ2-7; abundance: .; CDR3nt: TGTGCCAGCAGTTCCCCCGGACCCTACGAGCAGTACTTC; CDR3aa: CASSSPGPYEQYF
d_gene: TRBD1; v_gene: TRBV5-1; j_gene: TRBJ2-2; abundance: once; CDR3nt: TGCGCCAGCAACGACGGTCCGGGACAGGGGGATATCGGGGAGCTGTTTTTT; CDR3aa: CASNDGPGQGDIGELFF
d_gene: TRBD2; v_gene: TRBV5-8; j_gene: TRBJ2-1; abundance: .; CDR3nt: TGTGCCAGCAGCTTGGGTAGCGGGAACAATGAGCAGTTCTTC; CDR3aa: CASSLGSGNNEQFF
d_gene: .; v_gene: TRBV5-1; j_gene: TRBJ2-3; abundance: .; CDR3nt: TGCGCCAGCAGCTTGGAGGGGGGTCCAGATACGCAGTATTTT; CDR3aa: CASSLEGGPDTQYF
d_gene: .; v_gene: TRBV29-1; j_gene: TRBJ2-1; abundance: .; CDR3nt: TGCAGCGTTGAAGATAACGGTCCGAATACTGAGCAGTTCTTC; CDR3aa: CSVEDNGPNTEQFF
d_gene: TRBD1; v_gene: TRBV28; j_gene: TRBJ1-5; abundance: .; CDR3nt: TGTGCCAGCATTAGACCGGGACAGGGATGGCATTTT; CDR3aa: CASIRPGQGWHF
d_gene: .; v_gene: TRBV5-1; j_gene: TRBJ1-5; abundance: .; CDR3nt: TGCGCCAGCAGCTGGGGGGGAGGTCAGCCCCAGCATTTT; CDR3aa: CASSWGGGQPQHF
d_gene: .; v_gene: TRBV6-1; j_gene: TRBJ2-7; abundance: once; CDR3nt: TGTGCCAGCAGTGACTCAGGGGCACTCTACGAGCAGTACTTC; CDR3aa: CASSDSGALYEQYF
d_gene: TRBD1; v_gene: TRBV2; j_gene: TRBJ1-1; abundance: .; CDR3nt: TGTGCCAGCAGTGAAAGGTCAGGGGGCGCAAACCGAGGGACTGAAGCTTTCTTT; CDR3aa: CASSERSGGANRGTEAFF
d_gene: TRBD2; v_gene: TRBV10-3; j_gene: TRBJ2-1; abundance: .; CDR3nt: TGTGCCATCAGTGAGCCGGGACTAGCCTACAATGAGCAGTTCTTC; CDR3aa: CAISEPGLAYNEQFF
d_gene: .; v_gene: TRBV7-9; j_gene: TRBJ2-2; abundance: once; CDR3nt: TGTGCCAGCAGCTTTGACACCACGAACACCGGGGAGCTGTTTTTT; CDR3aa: CASSFDTTNTGELFF
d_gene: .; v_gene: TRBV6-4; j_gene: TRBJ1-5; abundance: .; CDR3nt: TGTGCCAGCAGTGACCCCTTCGAGCCCCAGCATTTT; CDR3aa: CASSDPFEPQHF
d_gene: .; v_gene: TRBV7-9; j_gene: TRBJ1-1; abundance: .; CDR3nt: TGTGCCACTTCAGGACGGGAGGGGACTGAAGCTTTCTTT; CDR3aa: CATSGREGTEAFF
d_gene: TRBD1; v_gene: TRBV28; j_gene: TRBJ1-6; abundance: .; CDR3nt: TGTGCCAGCAGTCCTCAGGACAGGAATTCACCCCTCCACTTT; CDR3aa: CASSPQDRNSPLHF
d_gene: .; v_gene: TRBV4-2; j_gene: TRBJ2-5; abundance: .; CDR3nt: TGTGCCAGCAGCCAGCTTCTCGGGGCGGAGTCCCAAGAGACCCAGTACTTC; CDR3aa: CASSQLLGAESQETQYF
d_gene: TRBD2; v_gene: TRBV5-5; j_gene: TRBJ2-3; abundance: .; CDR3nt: TGTGCCAGCAGCTTCCTAGCGGGAGAGGGCACAGATACGCAGTATTTT; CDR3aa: CASSFLAGEGTDTQYF
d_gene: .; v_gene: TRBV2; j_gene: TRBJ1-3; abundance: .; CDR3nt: TGTGCCAGCAGTGATCAGGCTGGAAACACCATATATTTT; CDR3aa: CASSDQAGNTIYF
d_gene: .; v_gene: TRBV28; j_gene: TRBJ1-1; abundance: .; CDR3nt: TGTGCCAGCAGTTTACAGGGTCCCACTGAAGCTTTCTTT; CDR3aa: CASSLQGPTEAFF
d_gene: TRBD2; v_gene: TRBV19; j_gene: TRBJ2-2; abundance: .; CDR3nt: TGTGCCACTCTGGATCGGGGGGTCACCGGGGAGCTGTTTTTT; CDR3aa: CATLDRGVTGELFF
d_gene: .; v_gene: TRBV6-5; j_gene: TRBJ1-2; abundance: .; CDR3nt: TGTGCCAGCAGGGGCAGTTACTATGGCTACACCTTC; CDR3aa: CASRGSYYGYTF
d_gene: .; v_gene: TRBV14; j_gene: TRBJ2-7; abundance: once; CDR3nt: TGTGCCAGCAGCCAAGATGTAGGGAGCTCCTACGAGCAGTACTTC; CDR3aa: CASSQDVGSSYEQYF
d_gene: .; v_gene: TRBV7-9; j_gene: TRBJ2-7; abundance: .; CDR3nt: TGTGCCAGCAGCTTAGAGGAAGTTTCCTACGAGCAGTACTTC; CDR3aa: CASSLEEVSYEQYF
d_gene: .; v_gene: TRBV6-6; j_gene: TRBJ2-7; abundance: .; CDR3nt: TGTGCCAGCAGTAACGGGCAGGGATTCTACGAGCAGTACTTC; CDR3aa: CASSNGQGFYEQYF
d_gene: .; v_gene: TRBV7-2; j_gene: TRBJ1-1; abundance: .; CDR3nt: TGTGCCAGCAGCCCCGGACAGATGAACACTGAAGCTTTCTTT; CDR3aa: CASSPGQMNTEAFF
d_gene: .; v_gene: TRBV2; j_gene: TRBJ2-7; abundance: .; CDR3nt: TGTGCCAGCAGTGAAGGTACCGGCCTCAGGAAGGAGCAGTACTTC; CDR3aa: CASSEGTGLRKEQYF
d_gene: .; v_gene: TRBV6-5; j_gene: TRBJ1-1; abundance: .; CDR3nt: TGTGCCAGCAGTTACGGGGTTCCGAGCACTGAAGCTTTCTTT; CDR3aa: CASSYGVPSTEAFF
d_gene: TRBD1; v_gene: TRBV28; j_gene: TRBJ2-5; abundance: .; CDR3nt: TGTGCCAGCAGTTTTCTGGACAGGCAAGAGACCCAGTACTTC; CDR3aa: CASSFLDRQETQYF
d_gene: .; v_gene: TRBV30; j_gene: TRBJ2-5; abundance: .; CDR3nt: TGTGCCTGGAGGACTACGGCCAAAGAGACCCAGTACTTC; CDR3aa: CAWRTTAKETQYF
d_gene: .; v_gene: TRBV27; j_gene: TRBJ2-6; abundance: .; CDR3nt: TGTGCCAGCAGTCCCCAACGGTGGGTGGCTAACTCTGGGGCCAACGTCCTGACTTTC; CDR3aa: CASSPQRWVANSGANVLTF